The 27 T cell receptor beta chains below were found in one sample sequenced in a study of shared clonotypes between healthy human individuals. The method was immunoSEQ multiplex PCR; TCRdb's version includes in-frame clones alone and lacks a portion of them. The repertoire holds more than 450,000 clones, 60% to 85% seen once, with under 15% in the top ten. The sample was PBMCs. These receptors were obtained from a woman aged 40 to 50 in good health. Some clones in this sample may be carry-over from other donors' samples.

The V gene is TRBV10-1, the J gene TRBJ2-3; D remains unclear. Germline CDR1 reads WNHNN; CDR2 reads SYGVQD (reference sequence). This CDR3 region has 16 residues. Deletions cut 0 bases from V and 4 bases from J, with 14 bases between. The chain's CDR3 is CASSESVGINPDTQYF. DNA for the CDR3: TGCGCCAGCAGTGAGTCCGTGGGAATAAACCCAGATACGCAGTATTTT.

The chain joins TRBV4-2 to TRBJ2-1; D could derive from TRBD1 or TRBD2 (5 bases each). Trimming took off 5 bases at V and 4 bases at J, with 18 bases between the two ends. Germline V lookup: CDR1 LGHNA, CDR2 YNFKEQ. CDR3 length equals 16 residues. This CDR3 is CASSNAGTELYNEQFF. CDR3 nucleotides: TGTGCCAGCAGCAATGCCGGGACGGAACTTTACAATGAGCAGTTCTTC.

V gene TRBV18 combines with J gene TRBJ2-3, with D possibly matching TRBD1 (5 bases). The length of the CDR3 is 15 residues. Germline V lookup: CDR1 KGHSH, CDR2 LQKENI. V lost 5 bases to trimming and J lost 0 bases, with 12 bases between them. The CDR3 protein is CASSARQSSTDTQYF. CDR3 DNA: TGTGCCAGCTCAGCTAGACAGTCCAGCACAGATACGCAGTATTTT.

This clone was seen just once. This sequence joins TRBV2 and TRBJ2-7; TRBD2 agrees at 7 bases. After removal of 4 bases from V and 1 base from J, the junction contained 4 bases not matched to a gene. Germline CDR1 and CDR2: SNHLY and FYNNEI. The CDR3 has 14 amino acids. This chain's CDR3 is CASSAAGVSYEQYF. DNA for the CDR3: TGTGCCAGCAGTGCTGCGGGAGTGTCCTACGAGCAGTACTTC.

The CDR3 spells CASSARIQETQYF. In DNA form, the CDR3 reads TGTGCCAGCAGTGCGCGAATACAAGAGACCCAGTACTTC. V usage is TRBV6-5 and J usage is TRBJ2-5; unclear D gene. The CDR3 runs to 13 residues. Germline lookup yields CDR1 MNHEY and CDR2 SVGAGI. The V end lost 5 bases, the J end lost 2 bases, and 9 bases lay between the germline ends.

This chain links TRBV6-6 with TRBJ2-3, with TRBD1 matching over 8 bases. V trimming: 4 bases; J trimming: 0 bases; junction bases outside the gene matches: 6. CDR3 length equals 16 residues. The germline V gene encodes CDR1 MNHNY and CDR2 SVGAGI (reference sequence). CDR3 coding DNA: TGTGCCAGCAGTTCAGACAGGGGCGCCAGCACAGATACGCAGTATTTT. As protein: CASSSDRGASTDTQYF.

Of note for this clone: With a far larger clone one base away, a read error is the likely cause. This rearrangement joins TRBV27 to TRBJ1-2, with 7 bases identical to TRBD1. The V and J ends lost 6 bases and 2 bases, in that order; junction bases with no gene match: 3. Per germline, CDR1 MNHEY and CDR2 SMNVEV (reference sequence). CDR3 length: 13 residues. The CDR3, as DNA: TGTGCCAGCAGCCTGACAGGGAACTATGGCTACACCTTC. Translation gives CASSLTGNYGYTF.

The CDR3 nucleotides read TGTGCCATCAGTGATACGGGACAGGGCAGATACGAGCAGTACTTC. Its protein is CAISDTGQGRYEQYF. The J gene is TRBJ2-7, the V gene TRBV10-3, with 9 bases identical to TRBD1. This CDR3 has 15 residues. Germline CDR1 is ENHRY and CDR2 is SYGVKD. The ends lost 3 bases at V and 4 bases at J; junction bases unmatched: 7.

This clone appeared a single time. The sample holds other DNA sequences that translate to the same CDR3. V is TRBV18 and J is TRBJ1-1; D remains unclear. Germline lookup yields CDR1 KGHSH and CDR2 LQKENI. Trimming removed 2 bases at V and 2 bases at J, with 0 bases between. The CDR3 consists of 11 residues. CDR3 DNA: TGTGCCAGCTCACCAAACACTGAAGCTTTCTTT. This translates into CASSPNTEAFF.

J is TRBJ1-2 and V is TRBV27; D gene uncertain. Trimming pared 0 bases from V and 5 bases from J, leaving 13 bases between. Germline assignment: CDR1 MNHEY and CDR2 SMNVEV (reference sequence). This CDR3 comprises 15 residues. Written as DNA, the CDR3 is TGTGCCAGCAGTTTATCTGGGAGGAGGGCATATGGCTACACCTTC. Residues: CASSLSGRRAYGYTF.

This rearrangement joins TRBV5-6 to TRBJ1-1; no definite D call. The CDR3 consists of 14 residues. Trimming stripped 0 bases from V and 5 bases from J, with 11 bases between. Germline V gene lookup returns CDR1 SGHDT and CDR2 YYEEEE. The DNA for the CDR3 is TGTGCCAGCAGCTTGGTGGGAAGGAGAACTGAAGCTTTCTTT. Its translation is CASSLVGRRTEAFF.

The chain carries TRBV2 and TRBJ2-2; D is undetermined. In germline, CDR1 is SNHLY, CDR2 FYNNEI. The V and J ends lost 4 bases and 5 bases respectively, with 14 bases between them. The CDR3 loop spans 15 amino acids. CDR3 sequence: CASSAGDFWTGELFF. The CDR3 DNA sequence: TGTGCCAGCAGTGCTGGGGATTTCTGGACCGGGGAGCTGTTTTTT.

V usage is TRBV18 and J usage is TRBJ2-6; 9 nucleotides align to TRBD1. The CDR3 covers 18 residues. With 6 bases clipped from V and 2 bases from J, the junction kept 11 bases outside the gene matches. Germline CDR1 KGHSH, CDR2 LQKENI. Here the CDR3 reads CASSSNTGGAAGANVLTF. The CDR3 nucleotides read TGTGCCAGCTCCTCCAACACAGGGGGCGCCGCTGGGGCCAACGTCCTGACTTTC.

V usage is TRBV5-4 and J usage is TRBJ1-2; TRBD1 agrees at 7 bases. The CDR3 consists of 13 residues. The ends lost 4 bases at V and 4 bases at J; junction bases unmatched: 4. Germline V gives CDR1 SGHNT, CDR2 YYREEE (reference sequence). This chain's CDR3 is CASSATGVYGYTF. CDR3 in DNA: TGTGCCAGCAGCGCAACAGGGGTCTATGGCTACACCTTC.

This clone occurred once. The V gene is TRBV10-3, the J gene TRBJ2-7; maybe TRBD1 (6 bases). This CDR3 is 16 amino acids long. V dropped 10 bases and J dropped 0 bases, with 22 bases sitting between them. CDR1 is ENHRY and CDR2 is SYGVKD in the germline V gene. CDR3 sequence: CATHRHLDSSSYEQYF. In nucleotides, the CDR3 is TGTGCCACACACCGACATCTGGACAGTAGCTCCTACGAGCAGTACTTC.

The chain uses TRBV27 and TRBJ1-2; 8 bases match TRBD1. Germline V gene data show CDR1 as MNHEY and CDR2 as SMNVEV (reference sequence). Unmatched junction bases numbered 10, after V lost 3 bases and J lost 1 base. The CDR3 contains 17 residues. The CDR3 region is CASSFNPGQGLNYGYTF. The CDR3 bases are TGTGCCAGCAGTTTCAACCCCGGACAGGGACTTAACTATGGCTACACCTTC.

Worth noting for this clone: An end of the junction does not agree with germline; a read error may underlie this. This same CDR3 is encoded by further DNA sequences in the sample. This rearrangement joins TRBV20-1 to TRBJ1-2; D ambiguous. CDR3 size: 9 residues. Looked up from germline, CDR1 is DFQATT and CDR2 is SNEGSKA (reference sequence). In nucleotides, the CDR3 is TGCAGTGCTTACGATGGCTACACCTTT. Protein sequence: CSAYDGYTF.

The chain links TRBV9 to TRBJ2-7; D may be TRBD1 (6 bases). The V and J ends lost 0 bases and 5 bases respectively, with 12 bases between them. From germline, CDR1 is SGDLS and CDR2 YYNGEE. The CDR3 is made up of 14 amino acids. Written as DNA, the CDR3 is TGTGCCAGCAGCGTAGCCGGACAGAAGCACGAGCAGTACTTC. It is translated as CASSVAGQKHEQYF.

V gene TRBV7-2 combines with J gene TRBJ1-4; possibly TRBD1 for D (6 bases). Germline V gene lookup returns CDR1 SGHTA and CDR2 FQGNSA. The CDR3 length is 15 residues. Trimming left V 5 bases short and J 7 bases short, with 17 bases between. CDR3 DNA: TGTGCCAGCAGCACGGGGCCGGGGGCCGGTGAAAAACTGTTTTTT. Amino acids: CASSTGPGAGEKLFF.

The rearrangement uses TRBV27 and TRBJ1-2; 9 nucleotides align to TRBD1. Germline V CDR1 and CDR2: MNHEY, SMNVEV (reference sequence). The ends lost 5 bases at V and 3 bases at J; junction bases unmatched: 1. The CDR3 sequence is 13 residues long. DNA of the CDR3: TGTGCCAGCAGTACAGGGGGCTACTATGGCTACACCTTC. Its translation is CASSTGGYYGYTF.

This clone occurred once. The genes are TRBV4-3 and TRBJ2-5; 12 nucleotides agree with TRBD2. The CDR3 has 15 amino acids. V shed 4 bases, J shed 13 bases, and the junction held 13 bases outside the gene matches. Germline values: CDR1 LGHNA, CDR2 YSLEER. This CDR3 is CASSPSRLAGDPVYF. The CDR3 DNA is TGCGCCAGCAGCCCCTCTCGACTAGCGGGAGACCCCGTGTACTTC.

The V gene is TRBV28, the J gene TRBJ2-2; 10 nucleotides line up with TRBD1. CDR1 and CDR2 from the germline V gene are MDHEN and SYDVKM. The CDR3 spans 17 residues. J lost 4 bases, V lost 2 bases, and 7 bases had no gene match. The CDR3 nucleotides are TGTGCCAGCAGTTTAGAGGTCGGGACAGGGGTCACCGGGGAGCTGTTTTTT. Protein product: CASSLEVGTGVTGELFF.

The chain carries TRBV5-1 and TRBJ2-1; D is perhaps TRBD2 (6 bases). This CDR3 is built from 14 residues. The V end was cut by 0 bases, the J end by 6 bases, with 10 bases between. The germline V gene has CDR1 SGHRS and CDR2 YFSETQ. CDR3 DNA: TGCGCCAGCAGCTTGGCCCTACTAGCCAATGAGCAGTTCTTC. It translates to CASSLALLANEQFF.

The chain has TRBV5-1 and TRBJ2-1; D might be TRBD1 (5 bases). Trimming pared 3 bases from V and 2 bases from J, leaving 12 bases between. The CDR3 is 15 amino acids. Germline V gene lookup returns CDR1 SGHRS and CDR2 YFSETQ. This CDR3 is CASSWNFRAYNEQFF. The CDR3 nucleotides read TGCGCCAGCAGCTGGAACTTCAGGGCCTACAATGAGCAGTTCTTC.

The chain uses TRBV6-6 and TRBJ1-5, with no clear D. The CDR3 is 15 residues long. CDR1 and CDR2 from the germline V gene are MNHNY and SVGAGI (reference sequence). V was pared by 0 bases and J by 2 bases, with 8 bases between. As DNA, the CDR3 is TGTGCCAGCAGTTACTCTGGCTGGGGCAATCAGCCCCAGCATTTT. The encoded protein is CASSYSGWGNQPQHF.

The chain uses TRBV2 and TRBJ1-1; no reliable D call. Trimming cost V 6 bases and J 7 bases, with 6 bases left between them. Germline values: CDR1 SNHLY, CDR2 FYNNEI. The length of the CDR3 is 10 residues. The CDR3 here is CASRESEAFF. The CDR3 coding sequence is TGTGCCAGCAGAGAGAGTGAAGCTTTCTTT.

Only one count was recorded for this clone. The chain carries TRBV10-3 and TRBJ2-1, with D maybe TRBD1 (7 bases). Germline V gene sequence: CDR1 ENHRY, CDR2 SYGVKD. CDR3 length: 14 residues. The V gene lost 6 bases and the J gene lost 4 bases, with 13 bases spanning the gap. In DNA form, the CDR3 reads TGTGCCATCAGGGGGGGACAGCCTTACAATGAGCAGTTCTTC. It encodes CAIRGGQPYNEQFF.